Below, 8 T cell receptor beta chains from the same sample are listed, as sequenced in a study of monozygotic twins with inflammatory bowel disease. TCRdb reprocessed the 5' RACE reads and keeps a single row for each CDR3 protein, giving no DNA. This sample's table reports some 170,000 distinct CDR3 sequences. Sequencing was carried out using blood. The receptors here all came from a human donor with ulcerative colitis or Crohn's disease, or a healthy co-twin of an affected twin (not recorded which).

J is TRBJ2-1 and V is TRBV28. Looked up from germline, CDR1 is MDHEN and CDR2 is SYDVKM. The CDR3 sequence is 11 residues long. The CDR3 is CASSFRDEQFF.

The V gene is TRBV7-9, the J gene TRBJ2-2; with no DNA, the TCRdb D assignment of TRBD1 cannot be verified. CDR3 size: 14 residues. Germline lookup yields CDR1 SEHNR and CDR2 FQNEAQ (reference sequence). The CDR3 loop is CAARTGGNTGELFF.

The chain couples TRBV7-8 to TRBJ2-1; the TCRdb call, TRBD2, lacks DNA for checking. This CDR3 contains 16 residues. The V gene's germline CDR1 is SGHVS and CDR2 FQNEAQ. The CDR3 sequence: CASWTSGGSSYNEQFF.

V is TRBV20-1 and J is TRBJ2-3; no DNA is available, so the TRBD1 call from TCRdb remains unchecked. Looked up from germline, CDR1 is DFQATT and CDR2 is SNEGSKA (reference sequence). The CDR3 extends over 14 amino acids. The CDR3: CSAGDRALTDTQYF.

The chain recombines TRBV19 with TRBJ1-1. From germline, CDR1 is LNHDA and CDR2 SQIVND (reference sequence). This CDR3 spans 16 amino acids. CDR3 protein: CASTKLPGTTNTEAFF. Full variable domain (remainder filled in from reference TRBV19 and TRBJ1-1): DGGITQSPKYLFRKEGQNVTLSCEQNLNHDAMYWYRQDPGQGLRLIYYSQIVNDFQKGDIAEGYSVSREKKESFPLTVTSAQKNPTAFYLCASTKLPGTTNTEAFFGQGTRLTVV.

The chain couples TRBV3-1 to TRBJ1-1; TCRdb indicates TRBD1, and absent DNA this call remains unverified. CDR3 length equals 14 residues. Germline assignment: CDR1 LGHDT and CDR2 YNNKEL (reference sequence). The CDR3 reads CASSQGIGWTEAFF.

This chain connects TRBV28 to TRBJ2-3; TCRdb calls TRBD2, which cannot be checked without DNA. The CDR3 is made up of 17 amino acids. The germline V gene has CDR1 MDHEN and CDR2 SYDVKM. Here the CDR3 reads CASSFAMPGSLADTQYF.

V is TRBV6-4 and J is TRBJ2-1; TCRdb proposes TRBD2, but this gene call is untestable without DNA. The CDR3 runs to 15 residues. The germline V gene encodes CDR1 MRHNA and CDR2 SNTAGT. CDR3: CASSDGTSGYNEQFF.